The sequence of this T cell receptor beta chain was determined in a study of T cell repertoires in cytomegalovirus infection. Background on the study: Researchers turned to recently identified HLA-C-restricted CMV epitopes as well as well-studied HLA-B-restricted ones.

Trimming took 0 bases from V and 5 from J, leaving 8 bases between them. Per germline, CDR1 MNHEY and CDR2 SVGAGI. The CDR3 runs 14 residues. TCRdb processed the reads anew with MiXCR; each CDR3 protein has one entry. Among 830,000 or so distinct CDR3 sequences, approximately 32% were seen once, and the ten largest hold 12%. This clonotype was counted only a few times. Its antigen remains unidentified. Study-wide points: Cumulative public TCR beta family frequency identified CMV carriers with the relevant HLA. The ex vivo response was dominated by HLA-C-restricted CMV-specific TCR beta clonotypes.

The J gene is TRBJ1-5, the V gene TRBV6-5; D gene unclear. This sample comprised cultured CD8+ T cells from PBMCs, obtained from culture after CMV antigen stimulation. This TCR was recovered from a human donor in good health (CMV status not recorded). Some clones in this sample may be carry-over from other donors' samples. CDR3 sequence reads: CASSYSARHQPQHF. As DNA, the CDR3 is TGTGCCAGCAGTTACTCGGCCAGGCATCAGCCCCAGCATTTT.